This TCR beta chain was obtained from a study of T cells after yellow fever vaccination. Overall study: SMART-Seq v4 Ultra Low Input handled preparation of low-cell-number fractions. Study-wide findings and caveats: Post-booster reappearance was seen for most primary-vaccination clones (96% CD4, 75% to 90% CD8). The appearance of a small share of clonotypes in both CD4 and CD8 compartments was observed. Weaker, the secondary response peaked sooner, at day 5 versus 15.

This CDR3 contains 13 residues. Looked up from germline, CDR1 is LGHDT and CDR2 is YNNKEL (reference sequence). Trimming pared 4 bases from V and 9 bases from J, leaving 13 bases between. This clonotype came up a few times. Its target is not known. TCRdb used MiXCR to reprocess the 5' RACE reads, holding one entry per CDR3 protein. The sample shows 450,000 to 600,000 distinct CDR3 sequences, approximately 15% of them seen only once. The sequence came from a man under 40 who received the YFV17D yellow fever vaccine. Sample: PBMCs, taken on the day of the yellow fever booster vaccination. The rearrangement uses TRBV3-1 and TRBJ2-1; possible D gene TRBD2, 5 bases. The CDR3 loop is CASSRRPSSEQFF. In nucleotides, the CDR3 is TGTGCCAGCAGCCGAAGACCTAGCAGTGAGCAGTTCTTC.